This T cell receptor (beta chain) was identified during a study of blood T cell repertoires in COVID-19. Study summary: Sites across the United States, Italy and Spain contributed samples from acute and convalescent COVID-19. T cells, B-cell-depleted T cells, or PBMCs supplied cDNA or gDNA.

The V end lost 5 bases, the J end lost 4 bases, and 7 bases lay between the germline ends. In germline, CDR1 is PRHDT, CDR2 FYEKMQ (reference sequence). The CDR3 spans 12 residues. Study processing details: For nucleated cells, counts were estimated from reference gene primer amplification. TCRdb's table, derived via immunoSEQ multiplex PCR, lists solely in-frame clones and lacks some. V and J calls and clone size are given by that table; D and trimming were obtained from the DNA. The sample yields about 90,000 clones, about 89% seen once. This receptor was identified in a human donor with active COVID-19. The donor label of this sample is uncertain. The specimen was peripheral blood. The rearrangement joins TRBV13 to TRBJ2-3; D is perhaps TRBD1 (5 bases). CDR3 bases: TGTGCCAGCAGCCAAGGGGCAGATACGCAGTATTTT. Translated, it gives CASSQGADTQYF.